The 24 T cell receptor beta chains below come from one sample, sequenced in a study of cytomegalovirus exposure and HLA in healthy donors. PCR used 60 Vbeta primers and 13 Jbeta primers. Clones were sequenced by immunoSEQ multiplex PCR, and TCRdb holds only the in-frame ones, with some missing. The top ten clones hold around 3% of a sample with approximately 150,000 clones, around 82% of them seen once. The specimen was PBMCs. Receptors originate from a female donor in good health and CMV-seronegative.

V gene TRBV11-2 combines with J gene TRBJ1-6; D is unresolved. Germline lookup yields CDR1 SGHAT and CDR2 FQNNGV. CDR3 length: 15 amino acids. Trimming took 2 bases from V and 4 from J, leaving 9 bases between them. The CDR3 DNA reads as TGTGCCAGCAGCTTATCACAGTCATATAATTCACCCCTCCACTTT. Protein: CASSLSQSYNSPLHF.

The V call is TRBV11-2, the J call TRBJ1-3, with D unresolved. The CDR3 has 13 amino acids. V was trimmed by 3 bases and J by 0 bases, leaving 3 bases between them. The germline V gene encodes CDR1 SGHAT and CDR2 FQNNGV. CDR3: CASSLRSGNTIYF. The DNA for the CDR3 is TGTGCCAGCAGCTTGCGCTCTGGAAACACCATATATTTT.

V is TRBV5-1 and J is TRBJ2-1, with D perhaps TRBD2 (5 bases). This CDR3 contains 15 residues. Germline CDR1 is SGHRS and CDR2 is YFSETQ. V was clipped by 6 bases and J by 0 bases, with 13 bases between them. CDR3 bases: TGCGCCAGCAAGAGGGAGCTCAGCTCCTACAATGAGCAGTTCTTC. Its protein is CASKRELSSYNEQFF. Using reference TRBV5-1 and TRBJ2-1 for the parts outside the CDR3, the full variable domain is KAGVTQTPRYLIKTRGQQVTLSCSPISGHRSVSWYQQTPGQGLQFLFEYFSETQRNKGNFPGRFSGRQFSNSRSEMNVSTLELGDSALYLCASKRELSSYNEQFFGPGTRLTVL.

This clone was seen only once. The chain uses TRBV28 and TRBJ1-2, with a tentative D call TRBD1 (6 bases). Looked up from germline, CDR1 is MDHEN and CDR2 is SYDVKM. V was trimmed by 3 bases and J by 8 bases, leaving 19 bases between them. This CDR3 comprises 15 residues. The CDR3 DNA reads as TGTGCCAGCAGTTTCACGGGTGGGCAGGGGAGCGGCTACACCTTC. Translating it yields CASSFTGGQGSGYTF.

The rearrangement links TRBV11-1 to TRBJ1-1; no firm D call. Trimming pared 5 bases from V and 6 bases from J, leaving 13 bases between. Per germline, CDR1 SGHAT and CDR2 FQDESV (reference sequence). The CDR3 has 13 residues. The CDR3 nucleotides read TGTGCCAGCAGCCACGCGGGCGCCGCTGAAGCTTTCTTT. It yields the protein CASSHAGAAEAFF.

The CDR3 region has the DNA TGTGCCATCCCCGGGACTACCTCCACCGGGGAGCTGTTTTTT. It encodes CAIPGTTSTGELFF. V is TRBV10-3 and J is TRBJ2-2, with 7 bases identical to TRBD2. The CDR3 length is 14 residues. From germline, CDR1 is ENHRY and CDR2 SYGVKD. V shed 8 bases and J 4 bases; nucleotides not matched to a gene: 7.

This chain connects TRBV29-1 to TRBJ1-2; TRBD1 might be the D (5 bases). Trimming left V 3 bases short and J 7 bases short, with 21 bases between. Looked up from germline, CDR1 is SQVTM and CDR2 is ANQGSEA. This CDR3 region has 15 residues. CDR3 nucleotide sequence: TGCAGCGTTGATCCACTGACCACAGGAGCGGGTGGCTACACCTTC. This sequence encodes CSVDPLTTGAGGYTF. The full variable domain, completed using reference TRBV29-1 and TRBJ1-2, is SAVISQKPSRDICQRGTSLTIQCQVDSQVTMMFWYRQQPGQSLTLIATANQGSEATYESGFVIDKFPISRPNLTFSTLTVSNMSPEDSSIYLCSVDPLTTGAGGYTFGSGTRLTVV.

This clone was found a few times. Other DNA sequences from this sample encode an identical CDR3 as well. CDR3 loop: CSVARNTEAFF. CDR3 in DNA: TGCAGCGTTGCGAGGAACACTGAAGCTTTCTTT. The V call is TRBV29-1, the J call TRBJ1-1; D call uncertain. Trimming removed 4 bases at V and 1 base at J, with 4 bases between. Germline loops: CDR1 SQVTM, CDR2 ANQGSEA. This CDR3 contains 11 residues.

This sequence joins TRBV19 and TRBJ2-7; weak D call: TRBD2 (6 bases). The V and J ends lost 2 bases and 5 bases respectively, with 16 bases between them. CDR3 length: 15 residues. Looked up from germline, CDR1 is LNHDA and CDR2 is SQIVND (reference sequence). Here the CDR3 DNA reads TGTGCCAGTAGTATAACAGGAAGGAGGGAGGACGAGCAGTACTTC. Its protein product is CASSITGRREDEQYF. Full variable domain (remainder filled in from reference TRBV19 and TRBJ2-7): DGGITQSPKYLFRKEGQNVTLSCEQNLNHDAMYWYRQDPGQGLRLIYYSQIVNDFQKGDIAEGYSVSREKKESFPLTVTSAQKNPTAFYLCASSITGRREDEQYFGPGTRLTVT.

The count of this clone is one. CDR3: CASSPDLLVLGNTEAFF. The CDR3 DNA sequence: TGTGCCAGCTCACCCGACCTTTTGGTTCTAGGGAACACTGAAGCTTTCTTT. The J gene is TRBJ1-1, the V gene TRBV18; D is unresolved. The CDR3 loop spans 17 amino acids. Trimming took 3 bases from V and 1 from J, leaving 18 bases between them. CDR1 KGHSH and CDR2 LQKENI come from the germline V gene.

This clone was seen a few times. The V gene is TRBV27, the J gene TRBJ1-1; 8 nucleotides align to TRBD1. Germline V lookup: CDR1 MNHEY, CDR2 SMNVEV (reference sequence). This CDR3 is 16 amino acids long. V trimming: 5 bases; J trimming: 0 bases; junction bases outside the gene matches: 8. The CDR3 sequence: CASSTRDRLMNTEAFF. The CDR3 DNA follows: TGTGCCAGCAGTACCCGGGACAGGCTGATGAACACTGAAGCTTTCTTT.

The V gene is TRBV19, the J gene TRBJ1-5; D is unresolved. The CDR3 is 18 amino acids. Looked up from germline, CDR1 is LNHDA and CDR2 is SQIVND (reference sequence). Trimming cost V 3 bases and J 1 base, with 19 bases left between them. The CDR3 nucleotides read TGTGCCAGTAGTATTGGATGGAGGCGAAGGGCGAGCAATCAGCCCCAGCATTTT. This gives the protein CASSIGWRRRASNQPQHF.

The chain uses TRBV27 and TRBJ2-1, with 12 bases identical to TRBD2. CDR1 MNHEY and CDR2 SMNVEV come from the germline V gene (reference sequence). J lost 3 bases, V lost 6 bases, and 6 bases had no gene match. The CDR3 is 16 amino acids. The CDR3 here is CASRHRLAGVYNEQFF. The CDR3 bases are TGTGCCAGCAGGCACCGACTAGCGGGAGTCTACAATGAGCAGTTCTTC.

In this sample, this clone turned up a few times. The rearrangement joins TRBV7-8 to TRBJ1-2; weak D call: TRBD1 (6 bases). CDR3 length equals 13 residues. The V gene lost 4 bases and the J gene lost 4 bases, with 10 bases spanning the gap. CDR1 SGHVS and CDR2 FQNEAQ come from the germline V gene. CDR3 sequence reads: CASSSTTGYGYTF. In DNA, the CDR3 is TGTGCCAGCAGCTCCACGACAGGCTATGGCTACACCTTC.

The chain has TRBV6-1 and TRBJ1-2; D may be TRBD1 (5 bases). Germline lookup yields CDR1 MNHNS and CDR2 SASEGT. V lost 7 bases and J 3 bases, leaving 15 bases between the germline ends. The CDR3 runs to 14 residues. As DNA, the CDR3 is TGTGCCAGCACCGGGACTGGTGAGGACTATGGCTACACCTTC. The encoded protein is CASTGTGEDYGYTF.

The chain couples TRBV18 to TRBJ1-2; 7 nucleotides align to TRBD1. The CDR3 covers 14 residues. J was trimmed by 5 bases and V by 3 bases; bases with no gene match: 6. CDR1 is KGHSH and CDR2 is LQKENI in the germline V gene. CDR3 DNA sequence: TGTGCCAGCTCACCTTCGGACAGGTCATATGGCTACACCTTC. Its translation: CASSPSDRSYGYTF.

The chain carries TRBV5-1 and TRBJ2-2; 9 bases are a match to TRBD2. CDR3 size: 16 residues. Per the germline V gene, CDR1 is SGHRS and CDR2 is YFSETQ. The V segment lost 4 bases and the J segment 1 base; nucleotides outside the gene matches: 5. The CDR3 loop reads CASSLLAGVNTGELFF. CDR3 DNA: TGCGCCAGCAGCCTGTTAGCGGGAGTGAACACCGGGGAGCTGTTTTTT.

The chain combines TRBV28 with TRBJ2-4; the D gene is possibly TRBD1 (6 bases). The length of the CDR3 is 13 residues. Between the trimmed V and J ends, which lost 10 bases and 7 bases, there was a span of 17 bases. The germline V gene encodes CDR1 MDHEN and CDR2 SYDVKM. The DNA of the CDR3 is TGTGCCATCCCGGGGACATTTTGGAACATTCAGTACTTC. Protein product: CAIPGTFWNIQYF.

The chain combines TRBV30 with TRBJ2-1; 7 bases line up with TRBD2. Germline V lookup: CDR1 GTSNPN, CDR2 SVGIG (reference sequence). The CDR3 sequence is 12 residues long. The J segment lost 5 bases and the V segment lost 4 bases, leaving 2 bases of the junction unmatched. CDR3 protein: CAWNGGNNEQFF. CDR3 DNA: TGTGCCTGGAACGGGGGGAACAATGAGCAGTTCTTC.

This clone was seen once. CDR3: CASSLEGVYEQYF. CDR3 DNA sequence: TGCGCCAGCAGCTTGGAAGGGGTCTACGAGCAGTACTTC. The chain combines TRBV5-1 with TRBJ2-7, with D maybe TRBD1 (5 bases). V was pared by 0 bases and J by 3 bases, with 7 bases between. The CDR3 runs 13 residues. Germline assignment: CDR1 SGHRS and CDR2 YFSETQ. Using reference TRBV5-1 and TRBJ2-7 for the parts outside the CDR3, the full variable domain is KAGVTQTPRYLIKTRGQQVTLSCSPISGHRSVSWYQQTPGQGLQFLFEYFSETQRNKGNFPGRFSGRQFSNSRSEMNVSTLELGDSALYLCASSLEGVYEQYFGPGTRLTVT.

V gene TRBV13 combines with J gene TRBJ2-3, with a weak D call TRBD1 (5 bases). The CDR3 covers 17 residues. Germline loops: CDR1 PRHDT, CDR2 FYEKMQ (reference sequence). Trimming left V 5 bases short and J 2 bases short, with 20 bases between. CDR3 residues: CASSIRSWHRNTDTQYF. CDR3 nucleotides: TGTGCCAGCAGCATAAGATCTTGGCACAGGAACACAGATACGCAGTATTTT.

The V gene is TRBV25-1, the J gene TRBJ2-7; TRBD1 aligns across 7 bases. The ends lost 9 bases at V and 5 bases at J; junction bases unmatched: 10. Germline lookup yields CDR1 MGHDK and CDR2 SYGVNS. The CDR3 consists of 13 residues. The CDR3 sequence: CASKGQLRDEQYF. CDR3 DNA sequence: TGTGCCAGTAAGGGACAGCTGCGGGACGAGCAGTACTTC.

V gene TRBV6-1 combines with J gene TRBJ2-5; 12 positions agree with TRBD1. In germline, CDR1 is MNHNS, CDR2 SASEGT. The CDR3 is 15 amino acids. Trimming at V came to 5 bases and at J to 4 bases, leaving 5 bases not matched to a gene. The CDR3 coding sequence is TGTGCCAGCAGTTGGGGACAGGGGGCAAGAGAGACCCAGTACTTC. Encoded protein: CASSWGQGARETQYF.

V is TRBV4-1 and J is TRBJ1-5, with a tentative D call TRBD1 (6 bases). The germline V gene has CDR1 MGHRA and CDR2 YSYEKL. The CDR3 extends over 16 amino acids. The germline V and J ends were trimmed by 3 bases and 0 bases, with 12 bases remaining between them. CDR3 sequence reads: CASSHETGLSNQPQHF. The CDR3 coding sequence is TGCGCCAGCAGCCACGAGACAGGACTTAGCAATCAGCCCCAGCATTTT.